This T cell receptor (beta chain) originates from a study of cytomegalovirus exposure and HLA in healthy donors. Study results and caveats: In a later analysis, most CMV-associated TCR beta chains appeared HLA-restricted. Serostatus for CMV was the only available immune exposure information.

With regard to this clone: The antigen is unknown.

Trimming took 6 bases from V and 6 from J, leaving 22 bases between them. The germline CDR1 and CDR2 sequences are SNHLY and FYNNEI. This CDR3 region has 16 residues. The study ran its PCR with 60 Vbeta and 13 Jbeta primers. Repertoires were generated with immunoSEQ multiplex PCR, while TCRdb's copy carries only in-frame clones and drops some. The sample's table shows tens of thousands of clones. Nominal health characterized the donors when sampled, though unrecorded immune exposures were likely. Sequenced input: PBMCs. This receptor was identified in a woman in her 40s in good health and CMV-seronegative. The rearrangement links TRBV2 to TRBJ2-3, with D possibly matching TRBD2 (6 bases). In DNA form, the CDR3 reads TGTGCCAGCAGGGGGGGAGCCCCTGCCCGTGGGGATACGCAGTATTTT. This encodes CASRGGAPARGDTQYF. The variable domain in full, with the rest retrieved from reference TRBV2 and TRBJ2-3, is EPEVTQTPSHQVTQMGQEVILRCVPISNHLYFYWYRQILGQKVEFLVSFYNNEISEKSEIFDDQFSVERPDGSNFTLKIRSTKLEDSAMYFCASRGGAPARGDTQYFGPGTRLTVL.